This T cell receptor (beta chain) was identified during a study of T cell repertoires in cytomegalovirus infection. Germline V CDR1 and CDR2: SGHAT, FQDESV (reference sequence). V shed 5 bases and J shed 1 base, with 14 bases lying between them. The CDR3 is 16 residues long. Each CDR3 protein gets one entry after TCRdb re-called the reads with MiXCR. This sample has around 450,000 distinct CDR3 sequences, with about 10% found just once. The source is a human donor in good health (CMV status not recorded). Some clones in this sample may be carry-over from other donors' samples. The chain links TRBV11-1 to TRBJ2-2, with D hard to call. Sequencing used PBMCs. In DNA, the CDR3 is TGTGCCAGCAGCCAGACGTGGCCTCGGAACACCGGGGAGCTGTTTTTT. Amino acid sequence: CASSQTWPRNTGELFF.